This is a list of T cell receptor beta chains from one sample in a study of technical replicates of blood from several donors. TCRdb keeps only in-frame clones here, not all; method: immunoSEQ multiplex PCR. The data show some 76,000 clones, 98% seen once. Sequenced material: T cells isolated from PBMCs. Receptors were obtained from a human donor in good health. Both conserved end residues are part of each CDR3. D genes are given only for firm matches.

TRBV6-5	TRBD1	CASSYSRGHEKLFF
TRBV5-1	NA	CASSESRGGIYNEQFF
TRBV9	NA	CASSAPSPGGKETQYF
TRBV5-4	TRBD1	CASSPTGAENIQYF
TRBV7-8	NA	CASSLDTEGNTIYF
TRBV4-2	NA	CASGAQKRRDEQFF
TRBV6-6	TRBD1	CASSFRRDSGSDTQYF
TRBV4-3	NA	CASSQEALPLRADTQYF
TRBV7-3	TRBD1	CASSGTGLNYGYTF
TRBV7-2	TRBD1	CASSGDRGGQPQHF
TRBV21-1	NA	CATRIFGLNEKLFF
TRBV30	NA	CAWGTNYGYTF
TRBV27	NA	CASSLSLQGNTIYF
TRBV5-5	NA	CASSLAPYGTEAFF
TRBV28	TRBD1	CASSPPPGTVYNEQFF
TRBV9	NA	CASSVASAGYTYEQYF
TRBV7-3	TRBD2	CASSLSSGSFYEQYF
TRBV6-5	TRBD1	CASSYPGQGFEAFF
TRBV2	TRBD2	CASSEELAGFNEQFF
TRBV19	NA	CASSIVSRETLGEQFF
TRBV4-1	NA	CASSHGGNYEQYF
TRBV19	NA	CASISAGVYYEQYF
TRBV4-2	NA	CASSPSSVYNEQFF
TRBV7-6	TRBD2	CASSLATDALTTSGIYEQYF
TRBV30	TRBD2	CAWSVRLAGGGAQYF
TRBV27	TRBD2	CASSLISGSVDTQYF
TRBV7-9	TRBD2	CASSRGTSGINEQYF
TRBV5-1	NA	CATLLQYRVVGEKLFF
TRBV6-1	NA	CASRDRLTDTQYF
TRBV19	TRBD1	CASTVQGAGTEAFF
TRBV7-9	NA	CASSFPKNYMSTEAFF
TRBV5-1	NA	CASSLDLLRSSYEQYF